Described below is a single T cell receptor beta chain sequence and its context. Which cohort a participant joined came from the clinical history participants gave. The CDR3 has 12 amino acids. With 1 base removed from V and 3 bases from J, the gap between germline ends came to 6 bases. Per the germline V gene, CDR1 is SQVTM and CDR2 is ANQGSEA. This sample stems from a study of blood T cell repertoires in COVID-19. Original processing methods: How many nucleated cells were present was estimated from reference gene primer amplification. Produced via immunoSEQ multiplex PCR; TCRdb's table is partial and in-frame only. The V and J calls and clone size come from that table; D and trimming were worked out from the DNA. The table has 200,000 to 250,000 clones, approximately 83% seen once.

Sequenced sample: PBMCs or T cells enriched from blood (not recorded which). This TCR derives from a woman aged 40-49 years with acute COVID-19. The chain combines TRBV29-1 with TRBJ1-1; D gene unclear. The DNA of the CDR3 is TGCAGCGTTGAAGTTCGAGACACTGAAGCTTTCTTT. Protein: CSVEVRDTEAFF.